This TCR beta chain derives from a study of cytomegalovirus exposure and HLA in healthy donors. On the study more broadly: Prior work identified under 130 million unique TCR beta sequences in roughly 190 million T cells. Whole-study findings and limits: A later analysis linked some 17,000 TCR beta sequences to HLA alleles at 0.05 false discovery rate.

PCR primers comprised 60 Vbeta and 13 Jbeta primers. This table comes from immunoSEQ multiplex PCR, and its TCRdb copy is limited to in-frame clones, with some not included. Of fewer than 120,000 clones in the sample, approximately 79% are singletons; the top ten hold 6.2%. V dropped 2 bases and J dropped 8 bases, with 21 bases sitting between them. Germline loops: CDR1 MGHDK, CDR2 SYGVNS. The CDR3 runs to 16 residues. In the case of this clone: The antigen is undetermined.

The sequenced material came from PBMCs. The chain employs TRBV25-1 and TRBJ1-1; D ambiguous. The source is a man under 40 in good health and CMV-seropositive. The CDR3 protein is CASSEVSARVVTEAFF. Written as DNA, the CDR3 is TGTGCCAGCAGTGAAGTCTCGGCACGGGTTGTAACGGAAGCTTTCTTT.